This T cell receptor (beta chain) was captured by sequencing in a study of cytomegalovirus exposure and HLA in healthy donors. Researchers ran the PCR with 60 Vbeta and 13 Jbeta primers. Here immunoSEQ multiplex PCR was the method, and the copy in TCRdb shows in-frame clones only, minus some. The table lists about 62,000 clones, about 77% of them singletons. The trim removed 1 base at V and 2 bases at J, leaving 12 bases unmatched. Germline-derived CDR1 and CDR2 are MGHRA and YSYEKL. The CDR3 extends over 18 amino acids. The specimen was PBMCs. The gene calls are TRBV4-1 and TRBJ2-3; 7 bases are a match to TRBD1. This clonotype was sampled from a woman in her twenties or thirties in good health and CMV-seronegative. CDR3 in DNA: TGCGCCAGCAGCCAAGGGTTTTTAGGGGGCTGGAACACAGATACGCAGTATTTT. Translated: CASSQGFLGGWNTDTQYF.